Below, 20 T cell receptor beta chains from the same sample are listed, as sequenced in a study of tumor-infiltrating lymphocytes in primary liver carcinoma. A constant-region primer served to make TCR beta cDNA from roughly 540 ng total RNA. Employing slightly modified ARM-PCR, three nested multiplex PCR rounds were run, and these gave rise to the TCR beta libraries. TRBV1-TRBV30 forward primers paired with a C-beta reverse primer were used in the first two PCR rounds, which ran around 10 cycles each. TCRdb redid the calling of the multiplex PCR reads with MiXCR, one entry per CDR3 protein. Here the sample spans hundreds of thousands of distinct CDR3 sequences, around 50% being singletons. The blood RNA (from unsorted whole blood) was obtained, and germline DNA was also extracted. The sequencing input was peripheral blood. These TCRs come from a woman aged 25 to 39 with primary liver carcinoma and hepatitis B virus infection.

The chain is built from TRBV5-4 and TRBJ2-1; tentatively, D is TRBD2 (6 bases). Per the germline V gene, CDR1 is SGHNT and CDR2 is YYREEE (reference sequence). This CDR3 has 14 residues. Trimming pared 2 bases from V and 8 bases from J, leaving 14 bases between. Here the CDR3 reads CASSFETSSDEQFF. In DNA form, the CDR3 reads TGTGCCAGCAGCTTTGAGACTAGTTCGGATGAGCAGTTCTTC.

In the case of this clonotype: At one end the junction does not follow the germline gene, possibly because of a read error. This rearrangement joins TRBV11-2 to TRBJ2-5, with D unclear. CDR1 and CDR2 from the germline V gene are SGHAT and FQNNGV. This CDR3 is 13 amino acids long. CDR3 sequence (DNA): TGTGCCAGCAGCTTATCGTATCAAGAGACCCAGCACTTC. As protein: CASSLSYQETQHF.

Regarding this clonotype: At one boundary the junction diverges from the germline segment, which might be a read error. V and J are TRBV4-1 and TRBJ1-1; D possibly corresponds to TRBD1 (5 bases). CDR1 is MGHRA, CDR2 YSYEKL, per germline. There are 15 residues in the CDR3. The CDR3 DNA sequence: TGCGTCAGCAGACAGTCTGGGACCGTGAACACTGAAGCTTTCTTT. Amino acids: CVSRQSGTVNTEAFF.

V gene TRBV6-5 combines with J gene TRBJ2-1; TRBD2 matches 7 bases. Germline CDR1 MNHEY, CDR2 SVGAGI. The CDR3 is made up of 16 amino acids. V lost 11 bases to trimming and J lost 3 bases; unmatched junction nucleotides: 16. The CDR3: CARGPLAGERYNEQFF. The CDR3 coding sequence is TGTGCCCGAGGGCCTTTGGCGGGAGAACGCTACAATGAGCAGTTCTTC.

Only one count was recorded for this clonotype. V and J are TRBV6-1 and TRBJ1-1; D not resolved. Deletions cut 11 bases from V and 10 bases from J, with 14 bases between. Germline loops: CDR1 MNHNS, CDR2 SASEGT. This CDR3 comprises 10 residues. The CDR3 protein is CAAENIGAFF. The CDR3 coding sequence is TGTGCCGCGGAGAACATAGGAGCTTTCTTT.

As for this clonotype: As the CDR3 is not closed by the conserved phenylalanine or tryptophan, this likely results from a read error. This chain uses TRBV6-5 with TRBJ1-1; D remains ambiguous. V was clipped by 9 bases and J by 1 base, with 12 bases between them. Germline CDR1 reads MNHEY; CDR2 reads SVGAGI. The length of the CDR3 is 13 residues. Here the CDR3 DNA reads TGTGCCAGTGGAATAGGATGGAACACTGAAGCTTTCATT. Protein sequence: CASGIGWNTEAFI.

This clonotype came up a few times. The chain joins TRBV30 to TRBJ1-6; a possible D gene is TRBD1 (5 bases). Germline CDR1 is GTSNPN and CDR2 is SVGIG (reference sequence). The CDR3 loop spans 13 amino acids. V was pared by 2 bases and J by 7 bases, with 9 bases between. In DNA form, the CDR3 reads TGTGCCTGGAGTACCCGGGGGAATTCACCCCTCCACTTT. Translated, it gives CAWSTRGNSPLHF.

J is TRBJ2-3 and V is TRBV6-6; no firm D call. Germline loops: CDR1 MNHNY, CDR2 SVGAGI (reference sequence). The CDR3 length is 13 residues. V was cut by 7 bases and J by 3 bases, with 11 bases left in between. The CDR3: CASKKYETDTQYF. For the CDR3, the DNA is TGTGCCAGCAAGAAGTACGAGACAGATACGCAGTATTTT.

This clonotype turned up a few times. CDR3: CASRQTGTAGNTIYF. The CDR3 nucleotides are TGCGCCAGCAGGCAAACCGGGACGGCTGGAAACACCATATATTTT. The V gene is TRBV5-1, the J gene TRBJ1-3; TRBD1 is a possible D gene (5 bases). CDR3 length: 15 amino acids. Trimming shortened V by 5 bases and J by 2 bases, and 14 bases separated the two germline ends. The germline gives CDR1 SGHRS, CDR2 YFSETQ. Variable domain in full (rest from reference TRBV5-1 and TRBJ1-3): KAGVTQTPRYLIKTRGQQVTLSCSPISGHRSVSWYQQTPGQGLQFLFEYFSETQRNKGNFPGRFSGRQFSNSRSEMNVSTLELGDSALYLCASRQTGTAGNTIYFGEGSWLTVV.

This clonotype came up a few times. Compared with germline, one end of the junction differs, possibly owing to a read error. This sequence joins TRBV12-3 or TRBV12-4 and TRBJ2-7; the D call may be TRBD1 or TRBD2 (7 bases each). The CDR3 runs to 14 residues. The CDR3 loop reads CASRERDSSYDQYF. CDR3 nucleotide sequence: TGTGCTAGCAGAGAGCGGGACAGCTCCTACGATCAGTACTTC.

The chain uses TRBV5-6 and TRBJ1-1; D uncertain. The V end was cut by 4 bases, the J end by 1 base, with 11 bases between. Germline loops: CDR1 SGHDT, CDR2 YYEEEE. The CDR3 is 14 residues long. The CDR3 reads CASSDIKPNTEAFF. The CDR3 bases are TGTGCCAGCAGCGATATAAAGCCGAACACTGAAGCTTTCTTT.

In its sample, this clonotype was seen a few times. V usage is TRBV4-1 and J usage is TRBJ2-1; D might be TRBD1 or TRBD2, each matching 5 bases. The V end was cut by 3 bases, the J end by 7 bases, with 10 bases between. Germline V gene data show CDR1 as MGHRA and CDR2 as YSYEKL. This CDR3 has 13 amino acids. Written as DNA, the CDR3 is TGCGCCAGCAGCCATGGGGGTTCGAATGAGCAGTTCTTC. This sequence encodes CASSHGGSNEQFF.

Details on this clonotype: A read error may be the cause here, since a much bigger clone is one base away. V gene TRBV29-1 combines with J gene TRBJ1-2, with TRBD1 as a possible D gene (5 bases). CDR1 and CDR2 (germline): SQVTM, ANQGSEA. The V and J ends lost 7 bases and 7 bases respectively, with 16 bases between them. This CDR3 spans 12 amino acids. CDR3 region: CSDRGERVGYTF. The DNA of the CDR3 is TGCAGCGACCGGGGCGAGAGGGTTGGCTACACCTTC.

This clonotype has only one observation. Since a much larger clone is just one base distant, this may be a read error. CDR3 amino acids: CASRDTGNQPQHF. The CDR3 coding sequence is TGTGCCAGCAGGGATACTGGGAATCAGCCCCAGCATTTT. The rearrangement links TRBV28 to TRBJ1-5, with D unclear. Trimming took off 6 bases at V and 4 bases at J, with 10 bases between the two ends. The CDR3 extends over 13 amino acids. Germline CDR1 MDHEN, CDR2 SYDVKM. The full variable domain, rest sourced from reference TRBV28 and TRBJ1-5, is DVKVTQSSRYLVKRTGEKVFLECVQDMDHENMFWYRQDPGLGLRLIYFSYDVKMKEKGDIPEGYSVSREKKERFSLILESASTNQTSMYLCASRDTGNQPQHFGDGTRLSIL.

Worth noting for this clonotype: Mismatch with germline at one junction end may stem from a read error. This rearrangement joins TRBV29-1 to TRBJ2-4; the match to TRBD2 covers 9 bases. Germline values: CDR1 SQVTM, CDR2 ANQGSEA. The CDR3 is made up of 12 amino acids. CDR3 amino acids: CSVETSGDILYF. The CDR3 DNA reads TGCAGCGTGGAGACTAGCGGAGACATTCTGTACTTC.

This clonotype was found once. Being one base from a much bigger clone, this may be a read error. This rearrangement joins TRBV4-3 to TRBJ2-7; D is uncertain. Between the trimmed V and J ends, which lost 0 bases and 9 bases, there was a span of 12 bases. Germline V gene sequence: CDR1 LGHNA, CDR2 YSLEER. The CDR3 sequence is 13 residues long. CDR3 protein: CASSQDRLSMQYF. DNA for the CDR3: TGCGCCAGCAGCCAAGACCGTCTCAGCATGCAGTACTTC.

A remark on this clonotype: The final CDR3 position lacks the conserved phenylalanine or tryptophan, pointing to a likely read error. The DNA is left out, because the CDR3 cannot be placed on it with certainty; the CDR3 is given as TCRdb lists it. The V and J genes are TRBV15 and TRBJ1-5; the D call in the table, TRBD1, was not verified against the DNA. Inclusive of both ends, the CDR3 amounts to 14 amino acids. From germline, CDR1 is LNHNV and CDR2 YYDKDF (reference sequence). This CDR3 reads CATSTRDSNQPQHL.

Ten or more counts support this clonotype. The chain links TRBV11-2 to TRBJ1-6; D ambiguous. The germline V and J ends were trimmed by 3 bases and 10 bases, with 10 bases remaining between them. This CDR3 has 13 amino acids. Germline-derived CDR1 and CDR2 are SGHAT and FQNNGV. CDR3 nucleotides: TGTGCCAGCAGCTTGGTCGTGGGGTCACCCCTCCACTTT. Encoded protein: CASSLVVGSPLHF.

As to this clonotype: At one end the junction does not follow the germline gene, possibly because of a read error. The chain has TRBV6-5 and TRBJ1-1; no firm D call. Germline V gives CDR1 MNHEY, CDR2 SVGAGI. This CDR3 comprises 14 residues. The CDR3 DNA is TGTGCCAGCAGTGGGAGGACCGGGAACACTGAAACTTTCTTT. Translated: CASSGRTGNTETFF.

CDR3 in amino acids: CAWGGASGNTIYF. DNA of the CDR3: TGTGCCTGGGGTGGGGCCTCTGGAAACACCATATATTTT. The chain recombines TRBV30 with TRBJ1-3; D is possibly TRBD1 (5 bases). V was pared by 5 bases and J by 0 bases, with 8 bases between. The germline CDR1 and CDR2 sequences are GTSNPN and SVGIG (reference sequence). The CDR3 runs to 13 residues. Complete variable domain (other parts from reference TRBV30 and TRBJ1-3): SQTIHQWPATLVQPVGSPLSLECTVEGTSNPNLYWYRQAAGRGLQLLFYSVGIGQISSEVPQNLSASRPQDRQFILSSKKLLLSDSGFYLCAWGGASGNTIYFGEGSWLTVV.